This TCR beta chain was captured by sequencing in a study of beta chain features in type 1 diabetes. Regarding this clone: Its cognate antigen is unknown.

Trimming took off 0 bases at V and 5 bases at J, with 11 bases between the two ends. The CDR3 covers 15 residues. Germline-derived CDR1 and CDR2 are LGHNA and YNFKEQ. Reverse transcription of all isolated RNA meant that expressed TCRB transcripts were sequenced. The method was immunoSEQ multiplex PCR; TCRdb's version includes in-frame clones alone and lacks a portion of them. The sample contains about 150,000 clones, roughly 8% of which appear only once. Broader study findings: Naive, central memory and Treg TCRB repertoires seemed to resemble each other more closely in patients than they did in healthy donors. A pattern of fewer insertions and more deletions at VDJ junctions was seen in type 1 diabetes patients.

The sequenced sample was central memory CD4+ T cells from blood. The TCR originated in a man younger than 35 in good health. The chain has TRBV4-2 and TRBJ2-1; possible D gene TRBD2, 6 bases. CDR3 residues: CASSQDSGSHNEQFF. In DNA, the CDR3 is TGTGCCAGCAGCCAAGATTCCGGGAGCCACAATGAGCAGTTCTTC.